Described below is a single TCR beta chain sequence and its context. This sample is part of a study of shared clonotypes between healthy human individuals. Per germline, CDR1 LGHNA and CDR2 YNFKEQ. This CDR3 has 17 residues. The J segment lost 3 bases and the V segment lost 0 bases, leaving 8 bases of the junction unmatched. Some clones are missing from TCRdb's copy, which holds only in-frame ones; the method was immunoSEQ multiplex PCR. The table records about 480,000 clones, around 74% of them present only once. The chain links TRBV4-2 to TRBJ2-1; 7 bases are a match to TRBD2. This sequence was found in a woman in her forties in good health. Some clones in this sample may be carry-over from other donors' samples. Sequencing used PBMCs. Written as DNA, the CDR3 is TGTGCCAGCAGCCAAGAAATCATTGGGGACTACTACAATGAGCAGTTCTTC. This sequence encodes CASSQEIIGDYYNEQFF.